This entry is about one T cell receptor beta chain. Its specificity is unknown. The record originates from a study of cytomegalovirus exposure and HLA in healthy donors. General study results and limits: Both high specificity and high sensitivity reportedly marked the classifier's diagnosis of cytomegalovirus status. One variant, a missense change in DCLRE1C, was linked in a later analysis to TCR beta V- and J-gene trimming. Being productive about 90% or about 30% of the time was typical of most TCR beta V segments in an earlier analysis.

The CDR3 is made up of 13 amino acids. V trimming: 5 bases; J trimming: 11 bases; junction bases outside the gene matches: 11. Germline V gene sequence: CDR1 SGHTA, CDR2 FQGNSA. The PCR had 60 Vbeta and 13 Jbeta primers. Sequencing was performed with immunoSEQ multiplex PCR; in TCRdb, only in-frame clones are kept and a portion is missing. The table lists about 130,000 clones, about three quarters of them singletons, with approximately 2.9% in the top ten. The receptor was isolated from a human donor in good health. The rearrangement uses TRBV7-2 and TRBJ1-1; 7 bases align to TRBD1. Sequencing used PBMCs. CDR3 DNA: TGTGCCAGCAGCGCGGGACAGTGGGGGGCTGCTTTCTTT. As protein: CASSAGQWGAAFF.